The 11 T cell receptor beta chains presented below share a single source sample, sequenced in a study of T cell changes during pregnancy in multiple sclerosis. Produced via immunoSEQ multiplex PCR; TCRdb's table is partial and in-frame only. This sample has about 40,000 clones, with less than 95% found just once. This material consisted of peripheral blood, taken in the third trimester of pregnancy. These receptors all come from a female donor with multiple sclerosis, enrolled in a pregnancy study.

CDR3 protein: CASSLGQAGAYEQYF. The DNA of the CDR3 is TGTGCCAGCAGCTTAGGGCAAGCGGGAGCCTACGAGCAGTACTTC. The rearrangement uses TRBV7-6 and TRBJ2-7; 8 nucleotides agree with TRBD2. The germline V gene has CDR1 SGHVS and CDR2 FNYEAQ. CDR3 length: 15 residues. After removal of 1 base from V and 2 bases from J, the junction contained 4 bases not matched to a gene.

J is TRBJ2-7 and V is TRBV5-4; 12 nucleotides agree with TRBD2. Germline V CDR1 and CDR2: SGHNT, YYREEE (reference sequence). CDR3 length: 15 residues. V lost 4 bases to trimming and J lost 3 bases; unmatched junction nucleotides: 5. CDR3 loop: CASSPGLAGNYEQYF. CDR3 nucleotides: TGTGCCAGCAGCCCAGGACTAGCGGGAAACTACGAGCAGTACTTC.

The rearrangement joins TRBV7-2 to TRBJ2-4; possibly TRBD1 for D (5 bases). CDR3 length: 18 residues. Trimming stripped 1 base from V and 2 bases from J, with 18 bases between. Germline CDR1 reads SGHTA; CDR2 reads FQGNSA. CDR3 in amino acids: CASSLGFQGRRTKNIQYF. The CDR3 DNA is TGTGCCAGCAGCTTAGGTTTTCAGGGTCGGCGGACCAAAAACATTCAGTACTTC.

The chain links TRBV5-5 to TRBJ1-2; D is perhaps TRBD1 (6 bases). V gave up 3 bases and J gave up 13 bases, with 13 bases separating them. Germline-derived CDR1 and CDR2 are SGHKS and YYEKEE (reference sequence). The CDR3 sequence is 11 residues long. The CDR3 coding sequence is TGTGCCAGCAGCTCCCTAGGGGGGGGCACCTTC. It is translated as CASSSLGGGTF.

The J gene is TRBJ1-4, the V gene TRBV5-1; tentative D call: TRBD1 (6 bases). The CDR3 has 16 residues. Germline CDR1 SGHRS, CDR2 YFSETQ. The V end lost 5 bases, the J end lost 4 bases, and 18 bases lay between the germline ends. CDR3 protein: CASRPGNRAVNEKLFF. The CDR3 DNA is TGCGCCAGCAGGCCTGGCAACAGGGCCGTTAATGAAAAACTGTTTTTT.

The gene calls are TRBV6-1 and TRBJ2-5, with 12 bases identical to TRBD2. The CDR3 spans 17 residues. Trimming at V came to 4 bases and at J to 5 bases, leaving 11 bases not matched to a gene. Germline CDR1 is MNHNS and CDR2 is SASEGT. Here the CDR3 reads CASSALAGGGRAETQYF. Here the CDR3 DNA reads TGTGCCAGCAGTGCCCTAGCGGGAGGGGGGAGAGCTGAGACCCAGTACTTC.

The rearrangement links TRBV28 to TRBJ1-5, with D perhaps TRBD1 (6 bases). V was clipped by 9 bases and J by 2 bases, with 11 bases between them. The CDR3 covers 13 residues. Germline assignment: CDR1 MDHEN and CDR2 SYDVKM. DNA for the CDR3: TGTGCCAGTAAACAGGGTGGCAATCAGCCCCAGCATTTT. As protein: CASKQGGNQPQHF.

The J gene is TRBJ1-2, the V gene TRBV19; 9 nucleotides line up with TRBD1. The CDR3 extends over 16 amino acids. V lost 4 bases to trimming and J lost 0 bases; unmatched junction nucleotides: 6. The V gene's germline CDR1 is LNHDA and CDR2 SQIVND (reference sequence). CDR3 bases: TGTGCCAGTAGTACCGGACAGGGGACAACTAACTATGGCTACACCTTC. Protein product: CASSTGQGTTNYGYTF. Full variable domain (outside the CDR3, taken from reference TRBV19 and TRBJ1-2): DGGITQSPKYLFRKEGQNVTLSCEQNLNHDAMYWYRQDPGQGLRLIYYSQIVNDFQKGDIAEGYSVSREKKESFPLTVTSAQKNPTAFYLCASSTGQGTTNYGYTFGSGTRLTVV.

This chain connects TRBV9 to TRBJ2-1; TRBD1 agrees at 8 bases. CDR3 length: 16 residues. Germline CDR1 SGDLS, CDR2 YYNGEE. The junction had 11 bases not matched to a gene; V was cut back by 0 bases and J by 9 bases. CDR3 loop: CASSVGSQQGVGEQFF. The CDR3 DNA reads TGTGCCAGCAGCGTAGGATCCCAACAGGGGGTGGGTGAGCAGTTCTTC. The full variable domain, its missing parts supplied by reference TRBV9 and TRBJ2-1, is DSGVTQTPKHLITATGQRVTLRCSPRSGDLSVYWYQQSLDQGLQFLIQYYNGEERAKGNILERFSAQQFPDLHSELNLSSLELGDSALYFCASSVGSQQGVGEQFFGPGTRLTVL.

This clone was counted once. The genes are TRBV7-2 and TRBJ2-1; 13 positions match TRBD2. This CDR3 region has 16 residues. CDR1 is SGHTA, CDR2 FQGNSA, per germline. J gave up 2 bases and V 2 bases, and 0 bases lay outside the gene matches. In DNA form, the CDR3 reads TGTGCCAGCAGCTTAACTAGCGGGGGGGCCTACAATGAGCAGTTCTTC. It specifies CASSLTSGGAYNEQFF.

The V call is TRBV7-9, the J call TRBJ2-7; 10 bases fit TRBD1. This CDR3 region has 15 residues. The trim removed 4 bases at V and 6 bases at J, leaving 9 bases unmatched. Germline V CDR1 and CDR2: SEHNR, FQNEAQ (reference sequence). The CDR3 nucleotides read TGTGCCAGCAGCTCCGTTTCAGGGACAGGGGCCGAGCAGTACTTC. It specifies CASSSVSGTGAEQYF.